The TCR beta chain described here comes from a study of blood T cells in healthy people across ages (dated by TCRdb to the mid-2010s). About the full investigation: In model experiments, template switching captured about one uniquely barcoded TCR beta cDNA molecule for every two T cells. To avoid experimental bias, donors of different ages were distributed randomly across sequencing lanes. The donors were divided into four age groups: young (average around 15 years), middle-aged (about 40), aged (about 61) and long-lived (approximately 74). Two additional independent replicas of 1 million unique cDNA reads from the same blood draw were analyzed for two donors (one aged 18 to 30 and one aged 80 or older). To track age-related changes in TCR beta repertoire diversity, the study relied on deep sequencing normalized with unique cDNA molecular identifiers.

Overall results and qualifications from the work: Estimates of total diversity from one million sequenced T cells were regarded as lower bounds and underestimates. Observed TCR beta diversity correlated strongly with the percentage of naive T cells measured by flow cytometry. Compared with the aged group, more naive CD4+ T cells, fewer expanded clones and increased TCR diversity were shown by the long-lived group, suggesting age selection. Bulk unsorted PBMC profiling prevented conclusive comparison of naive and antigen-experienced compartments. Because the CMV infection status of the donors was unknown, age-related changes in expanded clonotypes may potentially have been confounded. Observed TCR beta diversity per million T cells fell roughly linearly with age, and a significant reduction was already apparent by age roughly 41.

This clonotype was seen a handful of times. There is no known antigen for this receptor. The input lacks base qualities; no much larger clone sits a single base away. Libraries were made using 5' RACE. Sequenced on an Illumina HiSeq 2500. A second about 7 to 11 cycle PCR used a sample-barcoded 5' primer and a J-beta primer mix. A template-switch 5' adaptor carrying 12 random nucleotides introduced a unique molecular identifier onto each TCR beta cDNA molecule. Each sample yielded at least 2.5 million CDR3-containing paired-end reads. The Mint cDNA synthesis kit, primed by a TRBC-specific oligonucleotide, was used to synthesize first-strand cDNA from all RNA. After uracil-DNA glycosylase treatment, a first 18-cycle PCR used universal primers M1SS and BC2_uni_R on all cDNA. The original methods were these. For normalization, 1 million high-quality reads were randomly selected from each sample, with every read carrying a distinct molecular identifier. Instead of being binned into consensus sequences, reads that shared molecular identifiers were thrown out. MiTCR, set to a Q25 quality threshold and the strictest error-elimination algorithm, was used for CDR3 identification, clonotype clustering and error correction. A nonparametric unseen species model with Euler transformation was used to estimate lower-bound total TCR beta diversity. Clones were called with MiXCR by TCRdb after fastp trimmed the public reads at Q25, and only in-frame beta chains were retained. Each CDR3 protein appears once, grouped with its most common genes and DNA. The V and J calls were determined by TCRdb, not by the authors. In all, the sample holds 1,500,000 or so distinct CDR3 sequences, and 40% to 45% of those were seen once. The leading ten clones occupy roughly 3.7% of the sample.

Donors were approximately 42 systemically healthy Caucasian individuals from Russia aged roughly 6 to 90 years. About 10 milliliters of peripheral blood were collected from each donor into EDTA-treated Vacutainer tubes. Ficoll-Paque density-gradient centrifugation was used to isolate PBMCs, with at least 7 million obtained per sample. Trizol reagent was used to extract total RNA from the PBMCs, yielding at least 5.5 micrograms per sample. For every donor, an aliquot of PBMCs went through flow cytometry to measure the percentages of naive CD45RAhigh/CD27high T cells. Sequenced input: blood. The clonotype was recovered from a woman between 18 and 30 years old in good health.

The CDR3 loop reads CASSQELAGELYNEQFF. The DNA is as follows: TGTGCCAGCAGCCAAGAGCTAGCGGGGGAACTCTACAATGAGCAGTTCTTC. The chain links TRBV4-2 with TRBJ2-1; 10 bases in the middle match TRBD2. The germline V end is reduced by 0 bases and the J end by 3 bases; junction bases left unmatched: 5. The CDR3 has 17 amino acids, counting the end cysteine and phenylalanine. Only the CDR3 DNA is retained, 51 bases long and in frame from the first base. Sequences LGHNA (CDR1) and YNFKEQ (CDR2) are obtained from the germline V gene.